This T cell receptor (beta chain) was captured by sequencing in a study of Graves' ophthalmopathy and Graves' hyperthyroidism. Study in general: At the time of initial diagnosis and before any treatment, peripheral blood was collected. Study observations and caveats: The authors also found most expanded thyroid clonotypes above 0.001 frequency in blood.

Trimming stripped 1 base from V and 3 bases from J, with 13 bases between. This CDR3 comprises 16 residues. Germline V lookup: CDR1 SEHNR, CDR2 FQNEAQ (reference sequence). Moderate-to-severe activity, CAS ≥3, NOSPECS ≥4 and duration under 3 months were recorded for donors with ophthalmopathy. Orbital computed tomography, together with clinical symptoms, serum thyroxine, TRAb and thyroid ultrasound, was used for diagnosis. Amplified material comprised TCR beta CDR3 regions derived from RNA transcripts. Second-round multiplex PCR came after a first-round RT-PCR that employed HTBI primers. Using its own MiXCR run on the multiplex PCR reads, TCRdb lists one record per CDR3 protein. The table lists roughly 700,000 distinct CDR3 sequences, 40% of them singletons. This clonotype was observed at least ten times. What it recognizes is unknown.

The sample comprised peripheral blood. The chain couples TRBV7-9 to TRBJ1-5, with a tentative D call TRBD1 (5 bases). This receptor was identified in an adult man with Graves' ophthalmopathy. The CDR3 sequence: CASSLEAGTVNQPQHF. As DNA, the CDR3 is TGTGCCAGCAGCTTAGAGGCAGGGACGGTCAATCAGCCCCAGCATTTT.